The 10 T cell receptor beta chains reported below all come from one sample, sequenced in a study of shared clonotypes between healthy human individuals. CD45RO-negative, CCR7-positively selected cells formed the naive CD8 fraction, excluding terminally differentiated effector memory CD45RA+ cells. Sequencing used immunoSEQ multiplex PCR; TCRdb keeps in-frame clones, though not all of them. The sample consists of some 2 million clones, about 95% of them appearing once. Sequenced sample: naive CD8+ T cells sorted from blood. The receptors were sampled from a young man in good health.

This clone was detected only once. The same CDR3 is also encoded by other DNA sequences in this sample. This chain connects TRBV27 to TRBJ2-7; 10 bases match TRBD1. The V gene's germline CDR1 is MNHEY and CDR2 SMNVEV (reference sequence). The junction had 7 bases not matched to a gene; V was cut back by 2 bases and J by 0 bases. This CDR3 spans 17 amino acids. The CDR3 DNA is TGTGCCAGCAGTTTAAGTGTAGGGGACAGGGGCTCCTACGAGCAGTACTTC. Translated: CASSLSVGDRGSYEQYF.

The chain has TRBV7-8 and TRBJ1-6; possibly TRBD1 for D (6 bases). V was trimmed by 4 bases and J by 12 bases, leaving 19 bases between them. CDR3 length equals 15 residues. Germline values: CDR1 SGHVS, CDR2 FQNEAQ. CDR3 in DNA: TGTGCCAGCAGCTGGGGGGGGGCGTCGTCAGAACCCCTCCACTTT. Encoded protein: CASSWGGASSEPLHF.

Points on this clone: At one end, the junction sequence differs from germline, possibly due to a read error. The rearrangement joins TRBV4-1 to TRBJ2-7; 9 bases fit TRBD1. CDR3 length: 15 residues. CDR1 and CDR2 from the germline V gene are MGHRA and YSYEKL. In nucleotides, the CDR3 is TGCGCCAGCAGCGCACCCGGGACAGGGCGCTACGGGCAGTACTTC. As protein: CASSAPGTGRYGQYF.

About this clone itself: Different DNA sequences within this sample yield the same CDR3. This chain uses TRBV11-2 with TRBJ2-7, with 9 bases aligning to TRBD1. The junction had 3 bases not matched to a gene; V was cut back by 5 bases and J by 4 bases. CDR1 and CDR2 (germline): SGHAT, FQNNGV. This CDR3 is built from 13 residues. The CDR3, as DNA: TGTGCCAGCAGCCCGGGACAGGGATACGAGCAGTACTTC. As protein: CASSPGQGYEQYF.

This chain uses TRBV5-6 with TRBJ1-2, with TRBD1 identical over 10 bases. With 0 bases clipped from V and 5 bases from J, the junction kept 4 bases outside the gene matches. CDR3 size: 15 residues. CDR1 is SGHDT, CDR2 YYEEEE, per germline. CDR3 region: CASSLETGGPYGYTF. The CDR3 nucleotides read TGTGCCAGCAGCTTGGAGACAGGGGGCCCGTATGGCTACACCTTC.

This clone has just a few counts. The same CDR3 arises from other DNA sequences in this sample as well. V gene TRBV7-9 combines with J gene TRBJ2-5; no clear D. The CDR3 runs to 13 residues. Between the trimmed V and J ends, which lost 1 base and 1 base, there was a span of 4 bases. Germline CDR1 SEHNR, CDR2 FQNEAQ (reference sequence). The CDR3 nucleotides read TGTGCCAGCAGCTTAGGGGCCCAAGAGACCCAGTACTTC. Protein: CASSLGAQETQYF.

This clone was picked up one time. This rearrangement joins TRBV6-5 to TRBJ2-3; no definite D call. From germline, CDR1 is MNHEY and CDR2 SVGAGI. This CDR3 comprises 13 residues. Trimming left V 5 bases short and J 3 bases short, with 9 bases between. The CDR3 nucleotides read TGTGCCAGCAGTCCCCCCAGGACAGATACGCAGTATTTT. Its translation is CASSPPRTDTQYF.

The J gene is TRBJ2-7, the V gene TRBV5-8; D gene ambiguous. Germline-derived CDR1 and CDR2 are SGHTS and YDEGEE. The CDR3 loop spans 15 amino acids. Trimming took 3 bases from V and 0 from J, leaving 13 bases between them. The CDR3 spells CASSSYTEYSYEQYF. The CDR3 DNA follows: TGTGCCAGCAGCTCCTACACGGAATACTCCTACGAGCAGTACTTC.

V and J are TRBV11-2 and TRBJ2-2, with 10 nucleotides matching TRBD1. J lost 6 bases, V lost 4 bases, and 2 bases had no gene match. This CDR3 is built from 14 residues. Germline-derived CDR1 and CDR2 are SGHAT and FQNNGV. CDR3 coding DNA: TGTGCCAGCAGCTCAGGGACAGGGGCCGGGGAGCTGTTTTTT. As protein: CASSSGTGAGELFF. Using reference TRBV11-2 and TRBJ2-2 for the parts outside the CDR3, the full variable domain is EAGVAQSPRYKIIEKRQSVAFWCNPISGHATLYWYQQILGQGPKLLIQFQNNGVVDDSQLPKDRFSAERLKGVDSTLKIQPAKLEDSAVYLCASSSGTGAGELFFGEGSRLTVL.

This rearrangement joins TRBV10-2 to TRBJ2-7; 10 nucleotides agree with TRBD1. Trimming took 8 bases from V and 5 from J; bases not matched to a gene: 9. CDR3 size: 14 residues. In germline, CDR1 is WSHSY, CDR2 SAAADI. This chain's CDR3 is CASGRQGARDEQYF. In DNA form, the CDR3 reads TGCGCCAGCGGCCGACAGGGGGCGCGGGACGAGCAGTACTTC.